Each of the 20 T cell receptor beta chains below was sequenced from the same sample in a study of blood T cell repertoires in COVID-19. Clones were sequenced by immunoSEQ multiplex PCR, and TCRdb holds only the in-frame ones, with some missing. Of 150,000 to 180,000 clones listed, roughly nine tenths are singletons. Specimen: peripheral blood. The receptors stem from a woman between 35 and 50 years old with acute or convalescent COVID-19.

This clone has only one observation. V gene TRBV5-6 combines with J gene TRBJ2-7; the D is unclear. CDR3 size: 14 residues. The germline CDR1 and CDR2 sequences are SGHDT and YYEEEE. Trimming pared 0 bases from V and 3 bases from J, leaving 10 bases between. The CDR3 reads CASSLAQIIYEQYF. CDR3 nucleotide sequence: TGTGCCAGCAGCTTGGCACAGATTATCTACGAGCAGTACTTC.

The genes are TRBV12-3 or TRBV12-4 and TRBJ2-3, with D perhaps TRBD1 (5 bases). The V end lost 8 bases, the J end lost 6 bases, and 12 bases lay between the germline ends. This CDR3 has 12 amino acids. The CDR3 DNA reads as TGTGCCAGCGCAGGACCAGGGGATACGCAGTATTTT. This codes for CASAGPGDTQYF.

This clone appeared a few times. The CDR3 nucleotides are TGTGCCAGCACCACACCGACAGGGGCGGGCAATCAGCCCCAGCATTTT. Its protein is CASTTPTGAGNQPQHF. The chain employs TRBV6-6 and TRBJ1-5, with 8 bases lining up with TRBD1. The germline gives CDR1 MNHNY, CDR2 SVGAGI (reference sequence). V trimming: 7 bases; J trimming: 2 bases; junction bases outside the gene matches: 10. The CDR3 covers 16 residues.

The rearrangement uses TRBV6-5 and TRBJ2-1; D may be TRBD1 (6 bases). With 5 bases removed from V and 5 bases from J, the gap between germline ends came to 10 bases. The germline V gene encodes CDR1 MNHEY and CDR2 SVGAGI. This CDR3 has 13 residues. The DNA for the CDR3 is TGTGCCAGCAGTCATTCAGGGGACAATGAGCAGTTCTTC. Translated: CASSHSGDNEQFF.

J is TRBJ2-2 and V is TRBV29-1; TRBD1 matches 9 bases. Unmatched junction bases numbered 6, after V lost 6 bases and J lost 4 bases. From germline, CDR1 is SQVTM and CDR2 ANQGSEA. The CDR3 spans 14 residues. CDR3 residues: CSVRDRDGTGELFF. CDR3 in DNA: TGCAGCGTCAGGGACAGGGACGGCACCGGGGAGCTGTTTTTT.

This chain joins TRBV27 and TRBJ2-1; D is ambiguous. Germline CDR1 and CDR2: MNHEY and SMNVEV (reference sequence). The CDR3 runs to 14 residues. Deletions cut 8 bases from V and 0 bases from J, with 11 bases between. The CDR3 is CASALRYSYNEQFF. DNA of the CDR3: TGTGCCAGCGCTTTACGCTACTCCTACAATGAGCAGTTCTTC.

The gene calls are TRBV29-1 and TRBJ1-2, with 9 bases that match TRBD1. The CDR3 contains 16 residues. The trim removed 3 bases at V and 8 bases at J, leaving 16 bases unmatched. Germline-derived CDR1 and CDR2 are SQVTM and ANQGSEA. The CDR3 nucleotides read TGCAGCGTTGATAAAGCTTCAGGGACAGGGACATGGGGCTACACCTTC. Protein product: CSVDKASGTGTWGYTF.

This chain connects TRBV7-2 to TRBJ2-1; D is perhaps TRBD2 (6 bases). V shed 0 bases and J shed 5 bases, with 14 bases lying between them. The length of the CDR3 is 16 residues. Germline-derived CDR1 and CDR2 are SGHTA and FQGNSA. The CDR3 DNA follows: TGTGCCAGCAGCTTAGCGGCGGGGACCCTGAACAATGAGCAGTTCTTC. The encoded protein is CASSLAAGTLNNEQFF.

This chain connects TRBV7-3 to TRBJ2-7; D gene uncertain. The CDR3 spans 14 residues. Trimming left V 5 bases short and J 0 bases short, with 11 bases between. Per germline, CDR1 SGHTA and CDR2 FQGTGA. CDR3 sequence reads: CASSPSTGSYEQYF. The CDR3 DNA is TGTGCCAGCAGCCCCTCCACTGGCTCCTACGAGCAGTACTTC.

The chain joins TRBV7-9 to TRBJ2-2; perhaps TRBD2 as D (6 bases). Between the trimmed V and J ends, which lost 1 base and 6 bases, there was a span of 12 bases. Germline lookup yields CDR1 SEHNR and CDR2 FQNEAQ (reference sequence). The CDR3 runs to 15 residues. This CDR3 is CASSLGLVGAGELFF. CDR3 nucleotides: TGTGCCAGCAGCTTAGGACTAGTTGGCGCCGGGGAGCTGTTTTTT.

V and J are TRBV6-6 and TRBJ2-7, with TRBD1 as a possible D gene (6 bases). Germline V gives CDR1 MNHNY, CDR2 SVGAGI (reference sequence). The CDR3 spans 13 residues. V was shortened by 6 bases and J by 4 bases, with 13 bases between the two germline ends. This CDR3 reads CASRKGVLYEQYF. CDR3 bases: TGTGCCAGCAGGAAGGGGGTTTTGTACGAGCAGTACTTC.

This sequence joins TRBV27 and TRBJ1-2, with a possible D match to TRBD1 (5 bases). The V gene's germline CDR1 is MNHEY and CDR2 SMNVEV (reference sequence). The CDR3 extends over 14 amino acids. Trimming removed 0 bases at V and 5 bases at J, with 10 bases between. This chain's CDR3 is CASSLSTDSYGYTF. The CDR3 DNA follows: TGTGCCAGCAGTTTATCGACAGACTCGTATGGCTACACCTTC.

The V call is TRBV19, the J call TRBJ1-4; weak D call: TRBD1 (5 bases). The germline V and J ends were trimmed by 4 bases and 7 bases, with 10 bases remaining between them. The length of the CDR3 is 13 residues. CDR1 LNHDA and CDR2 SQIVND come from the germline V gene (reference sequence). This CDR3 reads CASSRQGGEKLFF. The CDR3 region has the DNA TGTGCCAGTAGTAGGCAGGGCGGTGAAAAACTGTTTTTT.

This chain connects TRBV10-1 to TRBJ1-6; a possible D gene is TRBD1 (6 bases). Germline-derived CDR1 and CDR2 are WNHNN and SYGVQD (reference sequence). V dropped 0 bases and J dropped 0 bases, with 12 bases sitting between them. The CDR3 extends over 18 amino acids. CDR3 loop: CASSESRQDSSYNSPLHF. CDR3 nucleotides: TGCGCCAGCAGTGAGTCTCGGCAGGACAGCTCCTATAATTCACCCCTCCACTTT.

This clone occurred a few times. CDR3 amino acids: CASSLGWDRENQPQHF. The CDR3 nucleotides read TGTGCCAGCAGCTTAGGATGGGACAGGGAGAATCAGCCCCAGCATTTT. This sequence joins TRBV7-9 and TRBJ1-5; TRBD1 agrees at 9 bases. CDR1 is SEHNR and CDR2 is FQNEAQ in the germline V gene (reference sequence). V gave up 1 base and J gave up 4 bases; unmatched junction bases: 5. CDR3 length: 16 residues.

This clone was detected once. The chain employs TRBV5-1 and TRBJ2-2; tentatively, D is TRBD1 (7 bases). The CDR3 sequence is 15 residues long. Germline CDR1 SGHRS, CDR2 YFSETQ. V shed 3 bases and J shed 4 bases, with 13 bases lying between them. CDR3 bases: TGCGCCAGCAGCTGGGGGGACAGTGCCACCGGGGAGCTGTTTTTT. Translated, it gives CASSWGDSATGELFF.

J is TRBJ1-1 and V is TRBV30; no reliable D call. Germline values: CDR1 GTSNPN, CDR2 SVGIG (reference sequence). V was shortened by 1 base and J by 1 base, with 7 bases between the two germline ends. This CDR3 region has 13 residues. CDR3 amino acids: CAWSGRGNTEAFF. The CDR3 DNA reads as TGTGCCTGGAGTGGGCGGGGGAACACTGAAGCTTTCTTT.

This chain uses TRBV30 with TRBJ1-5; D gene uncertain. Trimming cost V 2 bases and J 5 bases, with 10 bases left between them. The germline gives CDR1 GTSNPN, CDR2 SVGIG (reference sequence). The CDR3 is 13 residues long. CDR3 sequence reads: CAWSPDIYQPQHF. CDR3 sequence (DNA): TGTGCCTGGAGTCCAGACATTTATCAGCCCCAGCATTTT. Supplemented by reference TRBV30 and TRBJ1-5, the full variable domain reads SQTIHQWPATLVQPVGSPLSLECTVEGTSNPNLYWYRQAAGRGLQLLFYSVGIGQISSEVPQNLSASRPQDRQFILSSKKLLLSDSGFYLCAWSPDIYQPQHFGDGTRLSIL.

The chain is built from TRBV7-3 and TRBJ2-3; possible D gene TRBD1, 5 bases. With 5 bases removed from V and 9 bases from J, the gap between germline ends came to 12 bases. The germline gives CDR1 SGHTA, CDR2 FQGTGA. This CDR3 is built from 12 residues. Here the CDR3 reads CASSIQGDTQYF. As DNA, the CDR3 is TGTGCCAGCAGCATCCAGGGTGACACGCAGTATTTT.

The chain has TRBV5-1 and TRBJ1-1, with a weak D call TRBD1 (5 bases). The CDR3 is 14 amino acids. V dropped 7 bases and J dropped 1 base, with 14 bases sitting between them. The V gene's germline CDR1 is SGHRS and CDR2 YFSETQ. The CDR3 protein is CASRGTLPNTEAFF. The CDR3 nucleotides read TGCGCCAGCCGGGGGACGCTGCCGAACACTGAAGCTTTCTTT.